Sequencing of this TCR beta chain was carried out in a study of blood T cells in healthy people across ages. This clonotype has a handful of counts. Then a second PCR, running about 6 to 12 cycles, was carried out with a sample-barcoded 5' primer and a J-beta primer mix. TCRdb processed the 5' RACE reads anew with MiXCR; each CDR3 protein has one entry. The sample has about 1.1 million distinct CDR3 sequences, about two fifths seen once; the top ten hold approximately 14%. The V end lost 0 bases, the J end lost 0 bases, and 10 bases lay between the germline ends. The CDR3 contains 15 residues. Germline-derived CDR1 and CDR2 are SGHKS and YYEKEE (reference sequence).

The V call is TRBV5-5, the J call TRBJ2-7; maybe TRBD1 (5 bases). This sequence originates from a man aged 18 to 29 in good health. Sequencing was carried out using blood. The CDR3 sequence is CASSLGVDSSYEQYF. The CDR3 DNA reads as TGTGCCAGCAGCTTGGGTGTCGACAGCTCCTACGAGCAGTACTTC.